One and the same sample provided the 25 T cell receptor beta chains below, sequenced in a study of control samples from healthy donors and cancer patients. The protocol was immunoSEQ multiplex PCR, while the TCRdb copy is restricted to in-frame clones and leaves out a portion. This sample has 91,000 or so clones; roughly nine tenths occur once, and the top ten carry 0.92%. The sample comprised blood. All receptors come from a woman in her twenties or thirties in good health.

The chain has TRBV18 and TRBJ2-7, with D possibly matching TRBD1 (6 bases). Deletions cut 0 bases from V and 9 bases from J, with 24 bases between. CDR3 length equals 17 residues. CDR1 is KGHSH and CDR2 is LQKENI in the germline V gene. This chain's CDR3 is CASSPPGPSRGQAVQYF. The CDR3 DNA reads as TGTGCCAGCTCACCACCGGGGCCTAGCAGGGGCCAGGCAGTGCAGTACTTC.

The chain couples TRBV25-1 to TRBJ2-4; no definite D call. Trimming removed 1 base from V and 2 bases from J, with 15 bases in between. Germline CDR1 reads MGHDK; CDR2 reads SYGVNS. The CDR3 length is 17 residues. As DNA, the CDR3 is TGTGCCAGCAGTGAATGGAGCCAGGTAAGATCCAAAAACATTCAGTACTTC. Its protein is CASSEWSQVRSKNIQYF.

The gene calls are TRBV11-2 and TRBJ2-1, with TRBD2 identical over 8 bases. V trimming: 3 bases; J trimming: 5 bases; junction bases outside the gene matches: 6. CDR1 is SGHAT, CDR2 FQNNGV, per germline. The CDR3 runs to 15 residues. The CDR3 DNA sequence: TGTGCCAGCAGCTTCCCACAAGCGGGAGACAATGAGCAGTTCTTC. It specifies CASSFPQAGDNEQFF.

The sample holds one count of this clone. The rearrangement joins TRBV7-9 to TRBJ1-5; 9 nucleotides match TRBD1. The CDR3 is made up of 15 amino acids. CDR1 and CDR2 from the germline V gene are SEHNR and FQNEAQ (reference sequence). The trim removed 4 bases at V and 3 bases at J, leaving 4 bases unmatched. In nucleotides, the CDR3 is TGTGCCAGCAGCTCGGGACAGGGAGACAATCAGCCCCAGCATTTT. This encodes CASSSGQGDNQPQHF.

This clone showed up many times. The V call is TRBV2, the J call TRBJ2-1, with TRBD1 matching 9 bases. The germline V gene has CDR1 SNHLY and CDR2 FYNNEI. The length of the CDR3 is 15 residues. With 5 bases clipped from V and 9 bases from J, the junction kept 11 bases outside the gene matches. The DNA for the CDR3 is TGTGCCAGCAGTCCCGGACAGGGGCCCCTTAGTGAGCAGTTCTTC. This codes for CASSPGQGPLSEQFF.

This chain connects TRBV27 to TRBJ1-1, with D maybe TRBD1 (5 bases). This CDR3 spans 13 amino acids. Germline CDR1 is MNHEY and CDR2 is SMNVEV (reference sequence). Trimming took off 3 bases at V and 4 bases at J, with 9 bases between the two ends. DNA for the CDR3: TGTGCCAGCAGTTTGAGAGGGACCACTGAAGCTTTCTTT. Translation: CASSLRGTTEAFF.

The gene calls are TRBV5-1 and TRBJ1-6, with D maybe TRBD1 (5 bases). The ends were cut back, 1 base at V and 6 bases at J, with 11 bases in the middle. CDR3 length equals 15 residues. In germline, CDR1 is SGHRS, CDR2 YFSETQ. In DNA, the CDR3 is TGCGCCAGCAGCTTGATAGGTCAGGGTAATTCACCCCTCCACTTT. Amino acids: CASSLIGQGNSPLHF.

Remarks on this clone: The junction shows a germline mismatch at one end, possibly a read error. The chain recombines TRBV6-1 with TRBJ1-5; D is uncertain. Germline V gene sequence: CDR1 MNHNS, CDR2 SASEGT. This CDR3 comprises 13 residues. The CDR3 loop is CASSEVEARPQHF. As DNA, the CDR3 is TGTGCCAGTAGTGAAGTGGAGGCGCGGCCCCAGCATTTT.

The CDR3 DNA follows: TGTGCCAGCAGCGTAGGAACAGAGCCTAGCACAGATACGCAGTATTTT. It translates to CASSVGTEPSTDTQYF. J is TRBJ2-3 and V is TRBV9; no clear D. Germline CDR1 reads SGDLS; CDR2 reads YYNGEE. V gave up 0 bases and J gave up 0 bases, with 11 bases separating them. There are 16 residues in the CDR3.

The chain joins TRBV28 to TRBJ2-7, with unresolved D. The CDR3 loop spans 13 amino acids. Germline V gives CDR1 MDHEN, CDR2 SYDVKM. V lost 5 bases and J lost 4, with 12 bases in between. For the CDR3, the DNA is TGTGCCAGCAGTGGCGACGGGTTATACGAGCAGTACTTC. It is translated as CASSGDGLYEQYF.

The CDR3 coding sequence is TGTGCCAGCTCACCAGGATACTGGGCGGGACAGGGTAGCTCCTACAATGAGCAGTTCTTC. This codes for CASSPGYWAGQGSSYNEQFF. The J gene is TRBJ2-1, the V gene TRBV18; 9 nucleotides line up with TRBD1. The CDR3 is made up of 20 amino acids. Germline V gene data show CDR1 as KGHSH and CDR2 as LQKENI. With V trimmed by 2 bases and J by 0 bases, 14 bases remained unmatched. Full variable domain (outside the CDR3, taken from reference TRBV18 and TRBJ2-1): NAGVMQNPRHLVRRRGQEARLRCSPMKGHSHVYWYRQLPEEGLKFMVYLQKENIIDESGMPKERFSAEFPKEGPSILRIQQVVRGDSAAYFCASSPGYWAGQGSSYNEQFFGPGTRLTVL.

The chain links TRBV5-1 to TRBJ1-2; 8 bases fit TRBD1. V trimming: 0 bases; J trimming: 4 bases; junction bases outside the gene matches: 2. Germline V CDR1 and CDR2: SGHRS, YFSETQ. There are 14 residues in the CDR3. The CDR3 protein is CASSLDRGAYGYTF. CDR3 coding DNA: TGCGCCAGCAGCTTGGACAGGGGGGCCTATGGCTACACCTTC.

The table lists this clone with a count of one. V and J are TRBV27 and TRBJ2-1, with a possible D match to TRBD2 (5 bases). V was pared by 8 bases and J by 2 bases, with 16 bases between. Germline lookup yields CDR1 MNHEY and CDR2 SMNVEV (reference sequence). The CDR3 consists of 15 residues. The CDR3 spells CASLKETKTYNEQFF. CDR3 in DNA: TGTGCCAGCTTGAAGGAGACTAAGACCTACAATGAGCAGTTCTTC.

This chain uses TRBV27 with TRBJ1-4; TRBD1 aligns across 7 bases. J lost 5 bases, V lost 4 bases, and 10 bases had no gene match. In germline, CDR1 is MNHEY, CDR2 SMNVEV (reference sequence). CDR3 size: 16 residues. CDR3 coding DNA: TGTGCCAGCAGTTCAGCGGGGACAGCAAAAAATGAAAAACTGTTTTTT. It codes for CASSSAGTAKNEKLFF.

The chain uses TRBV5-1 and TRBJ2-1; D is unclear. The CDR3 has 15 amino acids. V gave up 3 bases and J gave up 4 bases, with 14 bases separating them. Germline CDR1 and CDR2: SGHRS and YFSETQ. CDR3 nucleotides: TGCGCCAGCAGCTCCTCCCCGTTCAGATACAATGAGCAGTTCTTC. This sequence encodes CASSSSPFRYNEQFF.

This clone has only one observation. V is TRBV25-1 and J is TRBJ1-6; D unclear. The length of the CDR3 is 14 residues. The germline CDR1 and CDR2 sequences are MGHDK and SYGVNS. Deletions cut 3 bases from V and 10 bases from J, with 13 bases between. The DNA for the CDR3 is TGTGCCAGCAGTGACAGAAGTATCTCGTCACCCCTCCACTTT. Translating gives CASSDRSISSPLHF.

This rearrangement joins TRBV6-6 to TRBJ1-2; weak D call: TRBD1 (5 bases). Germline values: CDR1 MNHNY, CDR2 SVGAGI (reference sequence). The CDR3 runs to 12 residues. Trimming took off 5 bases at V and 7 bases at J, with 11 bases between the two ends. CDR3 coding DNA: TGTGCCAGCAGTCCCTGGAGGGGTGGCTACACCTTC. It yields the protein CASSPWRGGYTF.

This clone is a singleton in its sample. J is TRBJ2-5 and V is TRBV6-4; 13 nucleotides line up with TRBD2. CDR1 is MRHNA, CDR2 SNTAGT, per germline. The V gene end was trimmed by 5 bases and the J gene end by 2 bases; junction bases not matched to a gene: 5. CDR3 length equals 16 residues. The CDR3 region has the DNA TGTGCCAGCAGTATGACTAGCGGGGGGCAACAAGAGACCCAGTACTTC. This gives the protein CASSMTSGGQQETQYF.

The chain carries TRBV5-5 and TRBJ1-4, with 7 bases lining up with TRBD1. Trimming removed 0 bases from V and 4 bases from J; junction bases left unmatched: 9. The germline gives CDR1 SGHKS, CDR2 YYEKEE (reference sequence). The CDR3 has 17 residues. The CDR3 region has the DNA TGTGCCAGCAGCTTGGCCGGAGGGGGCGAGGGTAATGAAAAACTGTTTTTT. It specifies CASSLAGGGEGNEKLFF.

The CDR3 protein is CASSLGVNQPQHF. The CDR3 DNA reads as TGTGCCAGCAGTTTAGGAGTTAATCAGCCCCAGCATTTT. The chain has TRBV12-3 or TRBV12-4 and TRBJ1-5; D is unclear. This CDR3 is built from 13 residues. V dropped 1 base and J dropped 4 bases, with 5 bases sitting between them.

This chain links TRBV19 with TRBJ1-6; 7 nucleotides align to TRBD1. Looked up from germline, CDR1 is LNHDA and CDR2 is SQIVND (reference sequence). V shed 7 bases, J shed 6 bases, and the junction held 9 bases outside the gene matches. The CDR3 contains 15 residues. As DNA, the CDR3 is TGTGCCAGTAACTCCCAGGGGGGGGCTAATTCACCCCTCCACTTT. This gives the protein CASNSQGGANSPLHF.

The chain recombines TRBV9 with TRBJ1-1; 7 bases agree with TRBD1. Germline V CDR1 and CDR2: SGDLS, YYNGEE. V was pared by 6 bases and J by 1 base, with 6 bases of the junction left unmatched. This CDR3 is 14 amino acids long. Here the CDR3 reads CASTSGQENTEAFF. As DNA, the CDR3 is TGTGCCAGCACTTCCGGACAGGAGAACACTGAAGCTTTCTTT.

Only a few counts were recorded for this clone. This chain links TRBV4-1 with TRBJ2-7; 7 nucleotides align to TRBD2. Germline lookup yields CDR1 MGHRA and CDR2 YSYEKL. This CDR3 is 17 amino acids long. Trimming cost V 2 bases and J 2 bases; bases outside gene matches: 12. This CDR3 is CASSQPLTSLTPYEQYF. In nucleotides, the CDR3 is TGCGCCAGCAGCCAACCGTTGACTAGCCTAACACCCTACGAGCAGTACTTC.

The rearrangement uses TRBV5-6 and TRBJ2-5; the D is unclear. Trimming pared 1 base from V and 1 base from J, leaving 11 bases between. Germline V lookup: CDR1 SGHDT, CDR2 YYEEEE. The CDR3 covers 15 residues. Here the CDR3 reads CASSLPGQSQETQYF. The CDR3 DNA reads TGTGCCAGCAGCTTGCCGGGTCAAAGCCAAGAGACCCAGTACTTC.

J is TRBJ1-4 and V is TRBV7-8, with D perhaps TRBD1 (5 bases). Germline CDR1 reads SGHVS; CDR2 reads FQNEAQ. This CDR3 has 15 residues. V lost 6 bases to trimming and J lost 6 bases, with 17 bases between them. The chain's CDR3 is CASSPRTWGYEKLFF. The CDR3 nucleotides read TGTGCCAGCAGTCCTCGGACCTGGGGGTATGAAAAACTGTTTTTT.